Listed below are T cell receptor beta chains from one sample, sequenced in a study of blood T cell repertoires in COVID-19. Sequencing used immunoSEQ multiplex PCR; TCRdb keeps in-frame clones, though not all of them. This sample has around 68,000 clones; roughly nine tenths occur once, and the top ten carry approximately 7.4%. Input material: peripheral blood. Source of these receptors: a man over 45 with active COVID-19. CDR3s include the opening cysteine and the closing phenylalanine or tryptophan. A D gene is named only where the DNA matches it firmly. Some rows mark clone size as missing; the rest say once, few, many or name a class of expanded clone.

j_call v_call clone_size d_call cdr3_aa cdr3_nt
TRBJ2-5 TRBV7-9 . TRBD2 CASSLPAGGQETQYF TGTGCCAGCAGCTTACCAGCGGGGGGCCAAGAGACCCAGTACTTC
TRBJ1-2 TRBV29-1 . . CSVGVTGYRGGYTF TGCAGCGTTGGGGTGACAGGCTACCGCGGCGGCTACACCTTC
TRBJ1-3 TRBV4-1 . TRBD1 CASSPSVGQGVGNTIYF TGCGCCAGCAGCCCCTCGGTCGGACAGGGGGTTGGCAACACCATATATTTT
TRBJ2-6 TRBV7-2 . . CASSPKTGAGANVLTF TGTGCCAGCAGCCCCAAGACAGGAGCTGGGGCCAACGTCCTGACTTTC
TRBJ2-3 TRBV7-9 . TRBD1 CASSTRTGDIDTQYF TGTGCCAGCAGCACTCGGACAGGGGATATAGATACGCAGTATTTT
TRBJ1-5 TRBV18 . TRBD1 CASSPPGQGQPQHF TGTGCCAGCTCACCTCCGGGACAGGGTCAGCCCCAGCATTTT
TRBJ2-3 TRBV7-8 . . CASSSGTLTLGDTQYF TGTGCCAGCAGCTCCGGGACTCTTACACTTGGGGATACGCAGTATTTT
TRBJ2-5 TRBV15 . TRBD2 CATSRGTSGGAGETQYF TGTGCCACCAGCAGAGGAACTAGCGGGGGGGCGGGAGAGACCCAGTACTTC
TRBJ2-1 TRBV12-3/TRBV12-4 . TRBD2 CASSTSGDEQFF TGTGCCAGCAGTACTAGCGGGGACGAGCAGTTCTTC
TRBJ2-7 TRBV6-1 . TRBD2 CASSVLELAGSSYEQYF TGTGCCAGCAGTGTGCTTGAACTAGCGGGGAGCTCCTACGAGCAGTACTTC
TRBJ1-2 TRBV4-3 once . CASSQDAYANYGYTF TGCGCCAGCAGCCAAGATGCGTATGCTAACTATGGCTACACCTTC
TRBJ2-1 TRBV7-8 . TRBD1 CASSLQRGPAYNEQFF TGTGCCAGCAGCCTACAGAGGGGGCCGGCCTACAATGAGCAGTTCTTC
TRBJ1-1 TRBV4-3 . TRBD1 CASSQEEGADTEAFF TGCGCCAGCAGCCAAGAAGAGGGGGCGGACACTGAAGCTTTCTTT
TRBJ1-5 TRBV27 few TRBD1 CASSPTGLSFQHF TGTGCCAGCAGTCCGACAGGGCTGTCGTTCCAGCATTTT
TRBJ2-1 TRBV11-2 . TRBD2 CASSFTSGGAGEQFF TGTGCCAGCAGCTTCACTAGCGGGGGGGCCGGTGAGCAGTTCTTC
TRBJ1-2 TRBV7-9 . . CASSRAVGDYGYTF TGTGCCAGCAGCCGGGCGGTAGGGGACTATGGCTACACCTTC
TRBJ2-2 TRBV5-1 . . CASADSLKTGELFF TGCGCCAGCGCGGACTCACTTAAGACCGGGGAGCTGTTTTTT
TRBJ2-7 TRBV5-8 . . CASSNTDKYEQYF TGTGCCAGCAGCAATACTGACAAGTACGAGCAGTACTTC
TRBJ2-1 TRBV24-1 . . CATSDLDARNGEQFF TGTGCCACCAGTGACCTTGATGCAAGGAACGGGGAGCAGTTCTTC
TRBJ2-1 TRBV21-1 . . CASRPVNRRHEQFF TGTGCCAGCCGCCCGGTAAACAGGCGTCATGAGCAGTTCTTC
TRBJ2-7 TRBV11-2 . . CASTIGQLYSEQYF TGTGCCAGCACCATCGGACAGCTCTACTCCGAGCAGTACTTC